This T cell receptor beta chain was documented in a study of OX40 agonist ivuxolimab in advanced cancers. Clones were sequenced by immunoSEQ multiplex PCR, and TCRdb holds only the in-frame ones, with some missing. The sample lists roughly 57,000 clones; 84% were seen once. Details on this clone: Its antigen is currently unknown.

Study-level results: Expanded clones belonging to CD8+ T cells outnumbered, on average, those of CD4+. Dose levels from 0.1 to 3.0 mg/kg saw CD4+ and CD8+ blood T cells expand clonally by week 6.

Here the sequenced sample was CD4+ or CD8+ T cells sorted from blood, taken in a trial of the OX40 agonist ivuxolimab. This TCR came from an adult with an advanced solid tumor such as melanoma, head and neck, liver or kidney cancer.

The CDR3 loop is CASSLTGSSYEQYF. CDR3 bases: TGCGCCAGCAGCTTGACCGGGTCCTCCTACGAGCAGTACTTC. The chain links TRBV5-1 to TRBJ2-7; unclear D gene. This CDR3 contains 14 residues. Trimming cost V 1 base and J 0 bases, with 8 bases left between them. Germline V gene lookup returns CDR1 SGHRS and CDR2 YFSETQ.